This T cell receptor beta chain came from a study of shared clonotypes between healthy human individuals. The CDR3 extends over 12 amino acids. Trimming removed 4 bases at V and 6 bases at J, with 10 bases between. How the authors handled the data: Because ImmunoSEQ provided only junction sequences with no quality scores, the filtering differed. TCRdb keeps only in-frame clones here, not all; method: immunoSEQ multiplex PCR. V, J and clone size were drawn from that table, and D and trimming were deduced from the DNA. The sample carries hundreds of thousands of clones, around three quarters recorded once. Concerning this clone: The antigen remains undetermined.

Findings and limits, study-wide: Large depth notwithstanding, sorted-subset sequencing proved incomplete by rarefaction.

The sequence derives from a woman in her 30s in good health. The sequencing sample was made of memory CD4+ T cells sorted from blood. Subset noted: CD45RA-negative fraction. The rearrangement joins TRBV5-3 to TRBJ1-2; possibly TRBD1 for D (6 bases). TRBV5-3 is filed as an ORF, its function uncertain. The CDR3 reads CARSLQGHGYTF. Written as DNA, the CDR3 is TGTGCCAGAAGCCTTCAGGGGCATGGCTACACCTTC.